These T cell receptor beta chains were read from a single sample in a study of blood T cells in healthy people across ages. TCRdb re-called the 5' RACE reads through MiXCR, storing one row per CDR3 protein. The profile shows fewer than 1 million distinct CDR3 sequences, roughly 44% of them singletons. The sample taken for sequencing was blood. The receptor set was obtained from a man aged 60 to 75 in good health. CDR3s include the opening cysteine and the closing phenylalanine or tryptophan. D genes are given only for firm matches. A clone size is listed for some rows: how often the clone was seen (once, few, many), or a class if it is expanded.

TRBV7-9	NA	TRBJ2-1	NA	TGTGCCAGCAGGAGGGGCGGGGAGTTCAATGAGCAGTTCTTC	CASRRGGEFNEQFF
TRBV9	NA	TRBJ2-3	NA	TGTGCCAGCAGCGTAGGTAGCGGCGGTCGAGATACGCAGTATTTT	CASSVGSGGRDTQYF
TRBV15	NA	TRBJ1-2	NA	TGTGCCACCAGCAGCGGGACATTGGGTGGCTACACCTTC	CATSSGTLGGYTF
TRBV3-1	NA	TRBJ1-2	TRBD1	TGTGCCAGCAGCCTAAACCTACAGGGGGCAGATGGCTACACCTTC	CASSLNLQGADGYTF
TRBV14	NA	TRBJ1-1	NA	TGTGCCAGCAGCCAAGTGTACGGGGGGACTGAAGCTTTCTTT	CASSQVYGGTEAFF
TRBV7-2	NA	TRBJ2-7	NA	TGTGCCAGCAGTGCCGACGTCGCCTACGAGCAGTACTTC	CASSADVAYEQYF
TRBV15	NA	TRBJ2-3	NA	TGTGCCACCAGCGGAGGGGCGACTGGCACAGATACGCAGTATTTT	CATSGGATGTDTQYF
TRBV20-1	NA	TRBJ2-1	TRBD2	TGCAGTGCTAGAGATTCCGGGACTAGCGGGGGGTTTTACAATGAGCAGTTCTTT	CSARDSGTSGGFYNEQFF
TRBV20-1	few	TRBJ2-7	TRBD1	TGCAGTGCTAGAGATACGGACAGGGCAAACTACGAGCAGTACTTC	CSARDTDRANYEQYF
TRBV20-1	few	TRBJ2-5	NA	TGCAGTGCCAGATGGGATAGGGTGGGAGAGACCCAGTACTTC	CSARWDRVGETQYF
TRBV7-9	many	TRBJ2-5	NA	TGTGCCAGCAGCTCCTCCCAGGAGACCCAGTACTTC	CASSSSQETQYF
TRBV5-1	NA	TRBJ1-1	NA	TGCGCCAGCAGCTACGGACAAGTCATGAACACTGAAGCTTTCTTT	CASSYGQVMNTEAFF
TRBV6-6	NA	TRBJ1-2	TRBD1	TGTGCCAGCAGCCCCGACAGGGCTCGGGGCTACACCTTC	CASSPDRARGYTF
TRBV1	NA	TRBJ2-7	NA	TGCACCAGCAGCCCCCCGGGCAGGGCACGAAACCTGCTCCACGAGCAGTACTTC	CTSSPPGRARNLLHEQYF
TRBV7-2	NA	TRBJ2-5	NA	TGTGCCAGCAGCTCCCTCGGCTGGGGGGAGACCCAGTACTTC	CASSSLGWGETQYF
TRBV11-2	once	TRBJ1-1	TRBD1	TGTGCCAGCAGCTTAGGACAGCCGGGACAGGGAGTTGTAGCTTTCTTT	CASSLGQPGQGVVAFF
TRBV29-1	NA	TRBJ2-1	TRBD1	TGCAGCGGCGACACAGGGGGTACCTACAATGAGCAGTTCTTC	CSGDTGGTYNEQFF